This record concerns one T cell receptor beta chain sequence. The record originates from a study of blood T cell repertoires in COVID-19. Germline CDR1 and CDR2: MNHEY and SVGAGI. The CDR3 is 15 amino acids. Trimming took off 7 bases at V and 4 bases at J, with 17 bases between the two ends. Produced via immunoSEQ multiplex PCR; TCRdb's table is partial and in-frame only. The table has about 210,000 clones, 92% seen once. The V and J genes are TRBV6-5 and TRBJ1-5, with D maybe TRBD1 (6 bases). The sequenced sample was peripheral blood. The clonotype originates from a man aged 25-45 years with acute or convalescent COVID-19. The CDR3 protein is CASTRGAGSNQPQHF. In DNA, the CDR3 is TGTGCCAGCACTCGGGGGGCAGGATCAAATCAGCCCCAGCATTTT.